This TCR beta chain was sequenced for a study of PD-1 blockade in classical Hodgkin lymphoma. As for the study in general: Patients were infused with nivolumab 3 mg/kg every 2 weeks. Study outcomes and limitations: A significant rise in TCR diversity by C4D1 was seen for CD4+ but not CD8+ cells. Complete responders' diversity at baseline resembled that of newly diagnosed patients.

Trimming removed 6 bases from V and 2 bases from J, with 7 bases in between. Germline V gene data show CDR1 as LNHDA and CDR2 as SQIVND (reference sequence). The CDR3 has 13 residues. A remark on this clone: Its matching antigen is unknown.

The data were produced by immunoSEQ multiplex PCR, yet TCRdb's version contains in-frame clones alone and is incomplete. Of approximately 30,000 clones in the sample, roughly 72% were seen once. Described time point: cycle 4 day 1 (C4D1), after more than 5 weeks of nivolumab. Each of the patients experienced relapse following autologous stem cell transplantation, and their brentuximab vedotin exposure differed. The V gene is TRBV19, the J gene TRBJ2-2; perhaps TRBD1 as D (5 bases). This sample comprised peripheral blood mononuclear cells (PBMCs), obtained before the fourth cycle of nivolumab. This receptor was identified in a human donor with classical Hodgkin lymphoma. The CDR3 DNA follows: TGTGCCAGTAGCCAGGGAAACACCGGGGAGCTGTTTTTT. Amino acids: CASSQGNTGELFF.